Listed below are T cell receptor beta chains from one sample, sequenced in a study of blood T cell repertoires in COVID-19. The repertoire was sequenced with immunoSEQ multiplex PCR; TCRdb's copy has only in-frame clones and lacks some. The data hold 200,000 or so clones, with roughly nine tenths observed a single time. The sample comprised peripheral blood. These receptors all come from a woman aged 45-65 years with acute or convalescent COVID-19. The CDR3 runs from the conserved cysteine through the conserved F or W. Fields, in order: J gene, clone size, V gene, D gene, CDR3 protein, CDR3 DNA. D genes are given only for firm matches. A row's size may be missing; if present it is once, few, many or a size class.

>TRBJ2-3|NA|TRBV7-2|TRBD2
CASSSPMTSGQTDTQYF
TGTGCCAGCAGCTCACCAATGACTAGCGGTCAAACAGATACGCAGTATTTT
>TRBJ2-1|few|TRBV11-3|TRBD1
CASSLGGTGAVF
TGTGCCAGCAGCTTAGGAGGGACAGGGGCCGTCTTC
>TRBJ1-6|NA|TRBV30|NA
CAWRQGKSPLHF
TGTGCCTGGAGACAGGGAAAGTCACCCCTCCACTTT
>TRBJ1-2|NA|TRBV4-1|NA
CASSQDFQGLSYGYTF
TGCGCCAGCAGCCAAGACTTCCAGGGGCTTTCCTATGGCTACACCTTC
>TRBJ2-5|NA|TRBV7-9|NA
CASSLVRQTQETQYF
TGTGCCAGCAGCTTAGTCCGACAGACCCAAGAGACCCAGTACTTC
>TRBJ2-5|NA|TRBV6-5|TRBD1
CASSYTTGGQETQYF
TGTGCCAGCAGTTATACGACAGGGGGTCAAGAGACCCAGTACTTC
>TRBJ2-1|few|TRBV5-1|TRBD2
CASSLSYGLAGMSEQFF
TGCGCCAGCAGCTTGTCCTACGGACTAGCGGGAATGAGTGAGCAGTTCTTC
>TRBJ2-1|NA|TRBV19|TRBD1
CASSMTGGSYNEQFF
TGTGCCAGTAGTATGACAGGGGGTTCCTACAATGAGCAGTTCTTC
>TRBJ2-1|NA|TRBV11-3|TRBD1
CASSPGQDAGSYNEQFF
TGTGCCAGCAGCCCCGGACAGGACGCAGGGTCCTACAATGAGCAGTTCTTC
>TRBJ1-1|NA|TRBV21-1|NA
CANSNTEAFF
TGTGCCAACTCGAACACTGAAGCTTTCTTT
>TRBJ2-1|NA|TRBV11-3|NA
CASSLGQAYYNEQFF
TGTGCCAGCAGCTTAGGACAGGCCTACTACAATGAGCAGTTCTTC
>TRBJ1-5|NA|TRBV18|NA
CASSRAGLDQPQHF
TGTGCCAGCTCACGAGCAGGGCTGGATCAGCCCCAGCATTTT
>TRBJ2-3|NA|TRBV30|TRBD1
CAWWDRETDTQYF
TGTGCCTGGTGGGACAGGGAAACAGATACGCAGTATTTT
>TRBJ2-3|NA|TRBV19|NA
CASRATVLNTQYF
TGTGCCAGTAGGGCCACAGTTCTAAATACGCAGTATTTT
>TRBJ1-4|NA|TRBV5-1|NA
CASSLGGANEKLFF
TGCGCCAGCAGCTTGGGGGGCGCTAATGAAAAACTGTTTTTT
>TRBJ2-3|NA|TRBV29-1|TRBD2
CSVDSLAGGWDTQYF
TGCAGCGTTGACTCTCTAGCGGGAGGTTGGGATACGCAGTATTTT
>TRBJ2-3|NA|TRBV19|TRBD2
CATESGVSTDTQYF
TGTGCCACTGAGAGCGGGGTTAGCACAGATACGCAGTATTTT
>TRBJ1-1|NA|TRBV27|NA
CASRSGARHTEAFF
TGTGCCAGCCGTAGCGGGGCCAGGCACACTGAAGCTTTCTTT
>TRBJ1-1|NA|TRBV24-1|NA
CATSGQGTEAFF
TGTGCCACCAGTGGGCAGGGGACTGAAGCTTTCTTT
>TRBJ2-3|NA|TRBV6-4|TRBD2
CASSAGGPTDTQYF
TGTGCCAGCAGTGCGGGAGGGCCCACAGATACGCAGTATTTT
>TRBJ2-5|NA|TRBV4-1|TRBD2
CASSPGLAGAEETQYF
TGCGCCAGCAGCCCCGGACTAGCGGGAGCGGAAGAGACCCAGTACTTC
>TRBJ1-2|NA|TRBV5-5|TRBD1
CASSREDRGLSYGYTF
TGTGCCAGCAGCCGAGAGGACAGGGGGCTTAGCTATGGCTACACCTTC
>TRBJ2-6|NA|TRBV18|NA
CASSPDSASGANVLTF
TGTGCCAGCTCACCGGACAGTGCCTCTGGGGCCAACGTCCTGACTTTC
>TRBJ2-7|NA|TRBV7-2|TRBD1
CASSHRQGSSSFSYEQYF
TGTGCCAGCAGCCACCGACAGGGGTCCTCCTCTTTCTCCTACGAGCAGTACTTC
>TRBJ1-1|NA|TRBV27|NA
CASSRGSNTEAFF
TGTGCCAGCAGTCGGGGGTCTAACACTGAAGCTTTCTTT
>TRBJ1-4|NA|TRBV30|TRBD1
CAWSVMTGAKEKLFF
TGTGCCTGGAGTGTTATGACAGGGGCTAAGGAAAAACTGTTTTTT
>TRBJ2-7|NA|TRBV23-1|NA
CASSLQGSYEQYF
TGCGCCAGCAGTCTTCAGGGCTCCTACGAGCAGTACTTC
>TRBJ1-6|NA|TRBV7-2|NA
CASSLGRDSPLHF
TGTGCCAGCAGCTTAGGTCGGGATTCACCCCTCCACTTT
>TRBJ2-2|NA|TRBV3-1/TRBV3-2|TRBD1
CASSQGTGELFF
TGTGCCAGCAGCCAAGGGACAGGAGAGCTGTTTTTT
>TRBJ2-4|once|TRBV11-3|TRBD2
CASSPGTSGGGDIQYF
TGTGCCAGCAGTCCCGGGACTAGCGGTGGTGGGGACATTCAGTACTTC
>TRBJ1-5|few|TRBV6-5|TRBD1
CACHYRGGNQPQHF
TGTGCCTGTCATTACAGGGGCGGCAATCAGCCCCAGCATTTT
>TRBJ2-7|NA|TRBV18|TRBD2
CASSPPGLPYEQYF
TGTGCCAGCTCACCCCCGGGACTACCATACGAGCAGTACTTC
>TRBJ1-1|NA|TRBV5-1|TRBD1
CASSLSGTGSWNTEAFF
TGCGCCAGCAGCCTCTCCGGGACAGGGTCGTGGAACACTGAAGCTTTCTTT
>TRBJ2-7|NA|TRBV10-3|TRBD2
CAISEGFSSGRAAYEQYF
TGTGCCATCAGTGAGGGGTTTTCTAGCGGGAGGGCAGCCTACGAGCAGTACTTC
>TRBJ2-7|NA|TRBV19|TRBD1
CASRGNSYEQYF
TGTGCCAGCAGGGGGAACTCCTACGAGCAGTACTTC
>TRBJ2-1|NA|TRBV9|TRBD2
CASSVVGTSVEQFF
TGTGCCAGCAGCGTAGTGGGGACTAGCGTAGAGCAGTTCTTC
>TRBJ2-1|NA|TRBV18|TRBD2
CASSPLIAGGPHNEQFF
TGTGCCAGCTCACCGTTAATAGCGGGGGGGCCCCACAATGAGCAGTTCTTC
>TRBJ2-3|NA|TRBV30|TRBD2
CAWSDPSLAGVTDTQYF
TGTGCCTGGAGTGACCCCTCTTTAGCGGGGGTCACAGATACGCAGTATTTT
>TRBJ1-5|NA|TRBV18|TRBD1
CASSEGTGGQPQHF
TGTGCCAGCTCGGAAGGGACAGGGGGTCAGCCCCAGCATTTT
>TRBJ1-2|NA|TRBV6-2/TRBV6-3|NA
CASSYSGSNYGYTF
TGTGCCAGCAGTTACTCCGGGTCGAACTATGGCTACACCTTC
>TRBJ1-5|NA|TRBV27|NA
CASKLPGYGNQPQHF
TGTGCCAGCAAGTTACCAGGGTACGGGAATCAGCCCCAGCATTTT
>TRBJ2-7|NA|TRBV7-9|TRBD1
CASSYEDRGDYEQYF
TGTGCCAGCAGCTACGAAGACAGGGGAGACTACGAGCAGTACTTC
>TRBJ2-1|NA|TRBV5-1|NA
CASSAPGFEQFF
TGCGCCAGCAGCGCCCCAGGGTTTGAGCAGTTCTTC
>TRBJ2-1|many|TRBV7-8|NA
CASSHAARLPGEQFF
TGTGCCAGCAGCCATGCGGCTAGACTCCCCGGTGAGCAGTTCTTC
>TRBJ1-1|NA|TRBV29-1|NA
CSVVRTVNTEAFF
TGCAGCGTCGTTAGGACAGTGAACACTGAAGCTTTCTTT
>TRBJ1-5|NA|TRBV10-2|TRBD1
CASSHGQGYNQPQHF
TGCGCCAGCAGTCACGGACAGGGATATAATCAGCCCCAGCATTTT
>TRBJ1-5|NA|TRBV7-9|TRBD1
CASSDRGNQPQHF
TGTGCCAGCAGCGACAGGGGTAATCAGCCCCAGCATTTT
>TRBJ2-2|NA|TRBV24-1|NA
CATSGVGSGTGELFF
TGTGCCACCAGTGGTGTAGGGAGTGGCACCGGGGAGCTGTTTTTT
>TRBJ2-4|NA|TRBV3-1/TRBV3-2|TRBD2
CASSPKPGGNIQYF
TGTGCCAGCAGCCCCAAGCCGGGGGGGAACATTCAGTACTTC
>TRBJ2-7|once|TRBV4-3|NA
CARRDSSYEQYF
TGCGCCAGACGCGACTCCTCCTACGAGCAGTACTTC
>TRBJ2-7|once|TRBV7-2|TRBD1
CASSRDRVGYEQYF
TGTGCCAGCAGCCGCGACAGGGTGGGCTACGAGCAGTACTTC
>TRBJ2-3|NA|TRBV27|NA
CASSSTVAEEAQYF
TGTGCCAGCAGTTCCACGGTAGCAGAAGAGGCGCAGTATTTT
>TRBJ1-4|NA|TRBV19|NA
CASSIVGIREKLFF
TGTGCCAGTAGTATCGTCGGGATTCGGGAAAAACTGTTTTTT
>TRBJ2-7|few|TRBV5-6|NA
CASSIGSSSYEQYF
TGTGCCAGCAGCATCGGATCTAGCTCCTACGAGCAGTACTTC
>TRBJ2-2|NA|TRBV5-4|TRBD1
CASSSRQGRNTGELFF
TGTGCCAGCAGCTCCAGACAGGGTCGAAACACCGGGGAGCTGTTTTTT
>TRBJ2-3|NA|TRBV6-5|NA
CASRVSSRTDTQYF
TGTGCCAGCAGGGTCTCTAGCAGGACAGATACGCAGTATTTT